One and the same sample provided the 23 T cell receptor beta chains below, sequenced in a study of CD8+CD57+ T cells in acquired aplastic anemia. The template used for profiling TCR beta VDJ and CDR3 was genomic DNA. TCRdb fed the reads into MiXCR, producing one record per CDR3 protein. The data contain about 150,000 distinct CDR3 sequences, about 52% of them singletons. Patients included in sequencing had previously demonstrated CD8+CD57+ cell expansion by flow cytometry. Sequencing was carried out using sorted CD4+, CD8+, or CD8+CD57+ T cells (not recorded which) from PBMCs. The receptors derive from a human donor with aplastic anemia.

Many counts were recorded for this clonotype. The rearrangement uses TRBV20-1 and TRBJ2-7; D might be TRBD1 or TRBD2, each matching 6 bases. Germline CDR1 and CDR2: DFQATT and SNEGSKA (reference sequence). V lost 6 bases, J lost 1 base, and 19 bases lay in between. CDR3 length equals 15 residues. The CDR3 DNA reads TGCAGTGCCAACGGACAGAATAGCGGATCCTACGAGCAGTACTTC. Translated, it gives CSANGQNSGSYEQYF.

With regard to this clonotype: This clone may be a read error of a much larger clone one base away. The genes are TRBV24-1 and TRBJ1-2; D possibly corresponds to TRBD1 (5 bases). The CDR3 contains 13 residues. V gave up 12 bases and J gave up 3 bases, with 16 bases separating them. Looked up from germline, CDR1 is KGHDR and CDR2 is SFDVKD. The CDR3 is CAPSDPGDYGYTF. The CDR3 coding sequence is TGTGCCCCTAGCGACCCGGGGGACTATGGCTACACCTTC.

This clonotype was observed at least ten times. The chain combines TRBV10-2 with TRBJ2-5; the match to TRBD1 covers 9 bases. The CDR3 totals 14 residues. The junction had 4 bases not matched to a gene; V was cut back by 3 bases and J by 5 bases. The germline CDR1 and CDR2 sequences are WSHSY and SAAADI. The CDR3 loop is CASSEDRGFETQYF. As DNA, the CDR3 is TGCGCCAGCAGTGAAGACAGGGGGTTCGAGACCCAGTACTTC.

The genes are TRBV24-1 and TRBJ2-3; 12 nucleotides agree with TRBD2. The CDR3 extends over 16 amino acids. V lost 4 bases to trimming and J lost 5 bases; unmatched junction nucleotides: 6. Germline values: CDR1 KGHDR, CDR2 SFDVKD. CDR3 residues: CATSDPSGRAGDTQYF. CDR3 DNA sequence: TGTGCCACCAGTGACCCTAGCGGGAGGGCCGGAGATACGCAGTATTTT.

The gene calls are TRBV20-1 and TRBJ2-7; D remains unclear. The CDR3 sequence is 11 residues long. Germline V gene sequence: CDR1 DFQATT, CDR2 SNEGSKA (reference sequence). V lost 3 bases to trimming and J lost 2 bases, with 5 bases between them. CDR3 in DNA: TGCAGTGCTAGTGCAGCCTACGAGCAGTACTTC. It is translated as CSASAAYEQYF.

This chain connects TRBV10-3 to TRBJ1-1; unclear D gene. V shed 2 bases and J shed 7 bases, with 5 bases lying between them. CDR1 is ENHRY and CDR2 is SYGVKD in the germline V gene. CDR3 length: 11 residues. The CDR3 spells CAISETDEAFF. As DNA, the CDR3 is TGTGCCATCAGTGAGACGGATGAAGCTTTCTTT.

The chain uses TRBV25-1 and TRBJ2-7; D is possibly TRBD1 or TRBD2 (5 bases each). Trimming took off 4 bases at V and 3 bases at J, with 19 bases between the two ends. Looked up from germline, CDR1 is MGHDK and CDR2 is SYGVNS. CDR3 size: 16 residues. CDR3 residues: CASSGRNTGTGYEQYF. The CDR3 DNA reads as TGTGCCAGCAGTGGACGAAACACCGGGACGGGCTACGAGCAGTACTTC.

This clonotype appeared a few times. This chain joins TRBV19 and TRBJ2-2, with 11 bases that match TRBD2. The CDR3 consists of 15 residues. The J segment lost 4 bases and the V segment lost 7 bases, leaving 5 bases of the junction unmatched. Per germline, CDR1 LNHDA and CDR2 SQIVND (reference sequence). The CDR3 DNA sequence: TGTGCCAGTATTGGGACTAGCGGCCCCACCGGGGAGCTGTTTTTT. Its protein is CASIGTSGPTGELFF.

This clonotype was counted at least ten times. This chain links TRBV15 with TRBJ2-5; D not resolved. The germline V and J ends were trimmed by 0 bases and 5 bases, with 13 bases remaining between them. Germline CDR1 reads LNHNV; CDR2 reads YYDKDF (reference sequence). This CDR3 is 15 amino acids long. The DNA for the CDR3 is TGTGCCACCAGCAGAGATCCCCACCCAACGGAGACCCAGTACTTC. Translating gives CATSRDPHPTETQYF.

Many counts were recorded for this clonotype. J is TRBJ2-1 and V is TRBV6-5; 10 bases map to TRBD2. Germline V gene sequence: CDR1 MNHEY, CDR2 SVGAGI. V shed 6 bases, J shed 7 bases, and the junction held 6 bases outside the gene matches. The CDR3 is 14 amino acids. DNA of the CDR3: TGTGCCAGCAGACTAGCGGGGTGGAAAAATGAGCAGTTCTTC. Translated, it gives CASRLAGWKNEQFF.

The chain couples TRBV19 to TRBJ2-7; tentative D call: TRBD1 (6 bases). Trimming removed 5 bases from V and 2 bases from J, with 13 bases in between. This CDR3 spans 14 amino acids. The germline V gene encodes CDR1 LNHDA and CDR2 SQIVND (reference sequence). The CDR3 DNA follows: TGTGCCAGTAGTCCCTTAGGGGGTCCCTACGAGCAGTACTTC. Residues: CASSPLGGPYEQYF.

This clonotype showed up many times. This rearrangement joins TRBV7-8 to TRBJ1-2; the match to TRBD1 covers 11 bases. V gave up 4 bases and J gave up 6 bases; unmatched junction bases: 10. This CDR3 has 16 amino acids. Germline V lookup: CDR1 SGHVS, CDR2 FQNEAQ. As DNA, the CDR3 is TGTGCCAGCAGCTACCACCGGGACAGGGGGGGGCATGGCTACACCTTC. It translates to CASSYHRDRGGHGYTF.

A remark on this clonotype: A clone one base away is much larger, so this may be a read error. The chain is built from TRBV6-5 and TRBJ2-1; D call uncertain. This CDR3 has 11 residues. CDR1 MNHEY and CDR2 SVGAGI come from the germline V gene. V lost 2 bases and J lost 9, with 5 bases in between. The CDR3 here is CASSYTGEQFF. CDR3 sequence (DNA): TGTGCCAGCAGTTACACTGGTGAGCAGTTCTTC.

This clonotype was counted many times. V and J are TRBV7-6 and TRBJ2-1; D unresolved. The germline V and J ends were trimmed by 1 base and 8 bases, with 18 bases remaining between them. CDR1 SGHVS and CDR2 FNYEAQ come from the germline V gene. This CDR3 is built from 16 residues. The CDR3 nucleotides are TGTGCCAGCAGCTTAGTAGGCGGCAAAGGGTTTGATGAGCAGTTCTTC. This gives the protein CASSLVGGKGFDEQFF. Based on the CDR3 plus reference TRBV7-6 and TRBJ2-1, the full variable domain is GAGVSQSPRYKVTKRGQDVALRCDPISGHVSLYWYRQALGQGPEFLTYFNYEAQQDKSGLPNDRFSAERPEGSISTLTIQRTEQRDSAMYRCASSLVGGKGFDEQFFGPGTRLTVL.

In its sample, this clonotype is medium-sized. This chain links TRBV2 with TRBJ2-7; D remains ambiguous. Looked up from germline, CDR1 is SNHLY and CDR2 is FYNNEI. Trimming took 5 bases from V and 0 from J, leaving 2 bases between them. The CDR3 is 11 amino acids. The CDR3 protein is CASSYSYEQYF. Here the CDR3 DNA reads TGTGCCAGCAGTTACTCCTACGAGCAGTACTTC.

This clonotype was observed a few times. A single base separates this from a much larger clone, so it may be a read error. V gene TRBV4-2 combines with J gene TRBJ2-7; perhaps TRBD2 as D (5 bases). This CDR3 spans 13 amino acids. CDR1 is LGHNA and CDR2 is YNFKEQ in the germline V gene. CDR3 nucleotides: TGTGCCAGCAGCCAAGCGAGGGCGGACGAGCAGTGCTTC. Protein sequence: CASSQARADEQCF.

The genes are TRBV10-2 and TRBJ1-1, with TRBD1 as a possible D gene (6 bases). Germline values: CDR1 WSHSY, CDR2 SAAADI. The CDR3 spans 14 residues. V was clipped by 4 bases and J by 3 bases, with 12 bases between them. This chain's CDR3 is CASSAYREYTEAFF. CDR3 DNA: TGCGCCAGCAGTGCGTACAGGGAATACACTGAAGCTTTCTTT.

Only one count was recorded for this clonotype. This chain uses TRBV12-3 or TRBV12-4 with TRBJ1-2, with 7 bases identical to TRBD1. Germline trimming cut 5 bases from V and 2 bases from J; bases unmatched to any gene: 8. CDR3 length equals 15 residues. The CDR3 nucleotides are TGTGCCAGCAGTCCTACAGGGGTAAGGAACTATGGCTACACCTTC. It specifies CASSPTGVRNYGYTF.

This clonotype has ten or more counts. This chain connects TRBV7-9 to TRBJ2-6; 11 bases are shared with TRBD1. This CDR3 comprises 18 residues. V lost 7 bases to trimming and J lost 0 bases; unmatched junction nucleotides: 8. Germline V gene data show CDR1 as SEHNR and CDR2 as FQNEAQ (reference sequence). CDR3 DNA sequence: TGTGCCAGCATCGCCGGGACAGGGGGTTTCTCTGGGGCCAACGTCCTGACTTTC. Translated: CASIAGTGGFSGANVLTF.

J is TRBJ2-5 and V is TRBV10-2; 14 nucleotides align to TRBD2. V lost 5 bases to trimming and J lost 0 bases; unmatched junction nucleotides: 8. This CDR3 is built from 18 residues. Per the germline V gene, CDR1 is WSHSY and CDR2 is SAAADI. As DNA, the CDR3 is TGCGCCAGCAGTTTTGGGACTAGCGGGGGCCGTGACCAAGAGACCCAGTACTTC. It encodes CASSFGTSGGRDQETQYF.

This chain connects TRBV7-2 to TRBJ2-7, with a tentative D call TRBD2 (6 bases). V lost 0 bases, J lost 4 bases, and 10 bases lay in between. The CDR3 loop spans 14 amino acids. The germline V gene encodes CDR1 SGHTA and CDR2 FQGNSA. The CDR3 is CASSLASSVYEQYF. The CDR3 DNA reads as TGTGCCAGCAGCTTAGCCTCTAGCGTTTACGAGCAGTACTTC.

For this clonotype: Possible read error: a much larger clone is one base away. This sequence joins TRBV11-1 and TRBJ2-2; D possibly uses TRBD1 or TRBD2 (5 bases each). V dropped 6 bases and J dropped 2 bases, with 22 bases sitting between them. The CDR3 consists of 18 residues. In germline, CDR1 is SGHAT, CDR2 FQDESV (reference sequence). The CDR3 protein is CASRGLTPGRRNTGELFF. The CDR3 DNA follows: TGTGCCAGCAGAGGATTAACCCCGGGACGGAGAAACACCGGGGAGCTGTTTTTT.

This clonotype was seen a handful of times. This sequence joins TRBV24-1 and TRBJ2-5; a possible D gene is TRBD1 (6 bases). Between the trimmed V and J ends, which lost 3 bases and 4 bases, there was a span of 14 bases. The germline V gene encodes CDR1 KGHDR and CDR2 SFDVKD. This CDR3 contains 15 residues. In DNA form, the CDR3 reads TGTGCCACCAGTGATCCACAGGGTCCCGCAGAGACCCAGTACTTC. The encoded protein is CATSDPQGPAETQYF.